This T cell receptor beta chain was identified in a study of neurological immune-mediated disorders. This CDR3 has 15 amino acids. V was clipped by 0 bases and J by 6 bases; unmatched bases: 7. Germline V gene lookup returns CDR1 DFQATT and CDR2 SNEGSKA (reference sequence). The sample holds many counts of this clonotype. A 10-nucleotide random UMI tagged transcripts in template-switch 5'RACE cDNA synthesis. MiXCR was run by TCRdb on the 5' RACE reads, yielding one entry per CDR3 protein. Of under 80,000 distinct CDR3 sequences in the sample, approximately 9.4% are singletons; the top ten hold about 1.7%. Unsorted libraries were generated from 2 million PBMCs. These cells had been stored in RNAlater at -80 C.

Sequencing was done on a sample of PBMCs. The sequence was obtained from a man aged 45-65 years in good health. The V call is TRBV20-1, the J call TRBJ1-5; 8 bases map to TRBD1. CDR3 sequence: CSARDQGARGQPQHF. In DNA form, the CDR3 reads TGCAGTGCTAGAGATCAGGGGGCGCGGGGTCAGCCCCAGCATTTT.